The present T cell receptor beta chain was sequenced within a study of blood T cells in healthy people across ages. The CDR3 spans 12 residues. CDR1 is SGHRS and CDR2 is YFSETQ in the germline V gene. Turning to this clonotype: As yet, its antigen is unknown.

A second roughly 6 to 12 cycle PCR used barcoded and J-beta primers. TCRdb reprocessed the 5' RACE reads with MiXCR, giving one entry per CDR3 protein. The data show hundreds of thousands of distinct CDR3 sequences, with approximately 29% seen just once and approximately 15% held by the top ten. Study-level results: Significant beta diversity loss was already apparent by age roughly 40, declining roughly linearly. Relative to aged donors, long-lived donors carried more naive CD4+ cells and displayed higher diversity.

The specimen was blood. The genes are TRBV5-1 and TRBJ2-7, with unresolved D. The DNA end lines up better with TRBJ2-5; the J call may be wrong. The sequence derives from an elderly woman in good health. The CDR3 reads CASSRAPETQYF. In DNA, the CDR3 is TGCGCCAGCAGCCGCGCTCCAGAGACCCAGTACTTC.